The next 5 T cell receptor beta chains were all read from a single sample in a study of monozygotic twins with inflammatory bowel disease. With the 5' RACE reads reprocessed, TCRdb shows one record per CDR3 protein and no DNA. The specimen's table records 330,000 or so distinct CDR3 sequences. Source material: blood. These TCRs come from a human donor with ulcerative colitis or Crohn's disease, or a healthy co-twin of an affected twin (not recorded which).

The rearrangement links TRBV4-3 to TRBJ2-6; TCRdb reports TRBD1, a call that lacks DNA to check it against. The V gene's germline CDR1 is LGHNA and CDR2 YSLEER. The CDR3 is made up of 16 amino acids. The CDR3 sequence is CASSQEQGLGANVLTF.

The chain is built from TRBV12-3 or TRBV12-4 and TRBJ1-2; the TCRdb D gene call, TRBD1, has no DNA to confirm it. The CDR3 is 15 amino acids. The CDR3 loop reads CASRVVGQTNYGYTF.

The V gene is TRBV20-1, the J gene TRBJ1-5. The V gene's germline CDR1 is DFQATT and CDR2 SNEGSKA (reference sequence). The CDR3 runs to 13 residues. CDR3 protein: CSAAQRVNQPQHF.

The chain employs TRBV5-1 and TRBJ2-1; the TRBD1 assignment by TCRdb is unverifiable without DNA. Looked up from germline, CDR1 is SGHRS and CDR2 is YFSETQ. This CDR3 is 18 amino acids long. The CDR3 spells CASSLVGTGFGYNNEQFF.

This chain links TRBV5-1 with TRBJ2-3; TCRdb's D call of TRBD2 is untestable without DNA. The germline CDR1 and CDR2 sequences are SGHRS and YFSETQ. The CDR3 is made up of 15 amino acids. CDR3 residues: CASSTKAGSTDTQYF.